What follows describes a single TCR beta chain. This table comes from immunoSEQ multiplex PCR, and its TCRdb copy is limited to in-frame clones, with some not included. Among roughly 80,000 clones listed, around nine tenths were seen once. This sample is drawn from a study of OX40 agonist ivuxolimab in advanced cancers. V gave up 1 base and J gave up 3 bases, with 10 bases separating them. The CDR3 runs 16 residues. Germline V gene lookup returns CDR1 SEHNR and CDR2 FQNEAQ (reference sequence). Here the sequenced sample was CD4+ or CD8+ T cells sorted from blood, taken in a trial of the OX40 agonist ivuxolimab. The chain recombines TRBV7-9 with TRBJ2-6; D not resolved. This receptor was taken from an adult with an advanced solid tumor such as melanoma, head and neck, liver or kidney cancer. This CDR3 is CASSLGQSGGANVLTF. Here the CDR3 DNA reads TGTGCCAGCAGCTTAGGGCAGTCCGGTGGGGCCAACGTCCTGACTTTC.